Each of the 13 T cell receptor beta chains below was sequenced from the same sample in a study of tumor and adjacent non-tumor tissue in lung cancer. The template was RNA from unsorted bulk tissue. TCRbeta libraries were built with three rounds of nested PCR, modified from ARM-PCR. TCRdb reprocessed the multiplex PCR reads with MiXCR, giving one entry per CDR3 protein. The sample holds around 99,000 distinct CDR3 sequences, 75% seen once. Material: lung tumor tissue. These receptors were collected from an older woman with non-small cell lung cancer.

In the case of this clonotype: One end of the junction is discordant with germline, which a read error may explain. V and J are TRBV20-1 and TRBJ2-2; TRBD2 agrees at 10 bases. The CDR3 spans 15 residues. Germline V CDR1 and CDR2: DFQATT, SNEGSKA (reference sequence). The chain's CDR3 is CSARGSSGGAGELFF. The CDR3 nucleotides are TGCAGTGCCAGAGGGTCTAGCGGGGGAGCCGGGGAGCTGTTTTTT.

Turning to this clonotype: Mismatch with germline at one junction end may stem from a read error. The chain carries TRBV11-2 and TRBJ1-5; TRBD1 aligns across 10 bases. The CDR3 runs to 13 residues. Germline values: CDR1 SGHAT, CDR2 FQNNGV. The CDR3 region has the DNA TGTACCGGCTCCCGGGACAGGGGTAAGCCCCAACATTTT. Amino acids: CTGSRDRGKPQHF.

This clonotype was picked up a small number of times. The chain joins TRBV28 to TRBJ1-2; 7 bases align to TRBD1. Germline assignment: CDR1 MDHEN and CDR2 SYDVKM. The CDR3 totals 16 residues. Trimming cost V 6 bases and J 0 bases; bases outside gene matches: 10. CDR3 amino acids: CASSPGTVASNYGYTF. In nucleotides, the CDR3 is TGTGCCAGCAGCCCCGGGACAGTAGCTTCTAACTATGGCTACACCTTC.

Concerning this clonotype: Likely a read error: the CDR3 ends without its conserved phenylalanine or tryptophan. The limits of the CDR3 on the DNA are not certain, so only TCRdb's listed CDR3 is given. This chain joins TRBV5-1 and TRBJ1-4. Germline CDR1 reads SGHRS; CDR2 reads YFSETQ. The CDR3 spans 13 amino acids, including both terminal residues. The CDR3 spells CASSLRLGEKLFL.

This clonotype showed up just a few times. A much larger clone lies a single base off, so this may be a read error. This chain uses TRBV29-1 with TRBJ2-3; D remains unclear. There are 12 residues in the CDR3. Between the trimmed V and J ends, which lost 6 bases and 4 bases, there was a span of 11 bases. CDR1 and CDR2 from the germline V gene are SQVTM and ANQGSEA. The chain's CDR3 is CSVPATADTQYF. The CDR3 DNA reads as TGCAGCGTCCCCGCGACCGCAGATACGCAGTATTTT.

Regarding this clonotype: It may be a read error: a sequence one base away is much more abundant. V is TRBV6-2 or TRBV6-3 and J is TRBJ1-5; the match to TRBD1 covers 7 bases. The CDR3 consists of 15 residues. CDR1 and CDR2 (germline): MNHEY, SVGEGT. CDR3 in amino acids: CASRTQGFNNQSQHF. The CDR3 DNA reads TGTGCCAGCAGAACACAGGGGTTCAACAATCAGTCCCAGCATTTT.

This clonotype was seen repeatedly, ten times or more. V is TRBV20-1 and J is TRBJ2-7; D perhaps matches TRBD2 (7 bases). Germline CDR1 DFQATT, CDR2 SNEGSKA (reference sequence). The CDR3 is made up of 12 amino acids. Between the trimmed V and J ends, which lost 6 bases and 7 bases, there was a span of 16 bases. The CDR3 protein is CSASRGAGEQYF. CDR3 nucleotides: TGCAGTGCAAGTCGGGGGGCGGGTGAGCAGTACTTC.

About this clonotype itself: It may be a read error: a sequence one base away is much more abundant. This chain links TRBV6-5 with TRBJ1-6; a possible D gene is TRBD1 (5 bases). The length of the CDR3 is 15 residues. V gave up 2 bases and J gave up 9 bases, with 14 bases separating them. CDR1 and CDR2 (germline): MNHEY, SVGAGI. In DNA form, the CDR3 reads TGTGCCAGCAGTTACCCGTTAGGGGAAGGTTCACCCCTCCACTTT. This gives the protein CASSYPLGEGSPLHF.

As concerns this clonotype: The junction departs from germline at one end; a sequencing error may be responsible. The chain combines TRBV11-2 with TRBJ2-2, with a tentative D call TRBD2 (6 bases). From germline, CDR1 is SGHAT and CDR2 FQNNGV. The CDR3 covers 14 residues. Here the CDR3 reads CANSLRDNTGELFF. As DNA, the CDR3 is TGTGCCAACAGCTTGCGGGATAATACCGGGGAGCTGTTTTTT.

Turning to this clonotype: A much larger clone differs by one base, so this may be a read error. The rearrangement joins TRBV20-1 to TRBJ1-2, with D possibly matching TRBD1 (5 bases). Trimming took 0 bases from V and 4 from J, leaving 12 bases between them. The CDR3 sequence is 14 residues long. Germline-derived CDR1 and CDR2 are DFQATT and SNEGSKA (reference sequence). The CDR3 coding sequence is TGCAGTGCTAGAGATAGTATGGGGCCCTATGGCTACACCTTC. Amino acid sequence: CSARDSMGPYGYTF.

A note on this clonotype: Mismatch with germline at one junction end may stem from a read error. The chain recombines TRBV28 with TRBJ2-3; D is uncertain. The CDR3 runs to 11 residues. CDR1 and CDR2 (germline): MDHEN, SYDVKM. CDR3: CTSSRIDTQYF. The CDR3 bases are TGTACCAGCAGTCGTATAGATACGCAGTATTTT.

Worth noting for this clonotype: The junction shows a germline mismatch at one end, possibly a read error. The J gene is TRBJ1-5, the V gene TRBV4-1; D call uncertain. The germline V gene has CDR1 MGHRA and CDR2 YSYEKL. The CDR3 spans 14 residues. The CDR3 here is CASSQASSNQSQHF. CDR3 DNA sequence: TGCGCCAGCAGCCAGGCAAGTAGCAATCAGTCCCAGCATTTT.

V gene TRBV11-3 combines with J gene TRBJ1-1, with D possibly matching TRBD1 (6 bases). The CDR3 runs to 14 residues. Trimming cost V 7 bases and J 1 base, with 13 bases left between them. Germline V lookup: CDR1 SGHNT, CDR2 YENEEA. CDR3 coding DNA: TGTGCCAGCAACTGGGAGACAGGGAACACTGAAGCTTTCTTT. This sequence encodes CASNWETGNTEAFF.